The clone carrying this T cell receptor beta chain was picked up many times. The antigen is undetermined. Each sequencing run yielded over 160 million TCR-beta sequences from 15-18 subjects. TCRdb reanalysed the 5' RACE reads using MiXCR and keeps one entry per CDR3 protein. The sample has some 26,000 distinct CDR3 sequences, approximately 6.6% seen once. The unsorted libraries were prepared from 2 million PBMCs (stored at -80 C). This sample was included in a study of neurological immune-mediated disorders. General study results and limits: Multiple sclerosis, the disease with the least TCR clonal expansion, fell below healthy controls, whereas HTLV-1-associated myelopathy showed the most.

The germline CDR1 and CDR2 sequences are MNHEY and SVGEGT. The CDR3 totals 17 residues. Trimming stripped 6 bases from V and 5 bases from J, with 25 bases between. Sequenced material: PBMCs. This receptor was obtained from a woman in her fifties or sixties in good health. The chain combines TRBV6-2 or TRBV6-3 with TRBJ2-5; possibly TRBD1 or TRBD2 for D (5 bases each). The CDR3, as DNA: TGTGCCAGCAGCTGGGGAAGCCGGGGCCAGATTAGGGAGACCCAGTACTTC. Translated: CASSWGSRGQIRETQYF.